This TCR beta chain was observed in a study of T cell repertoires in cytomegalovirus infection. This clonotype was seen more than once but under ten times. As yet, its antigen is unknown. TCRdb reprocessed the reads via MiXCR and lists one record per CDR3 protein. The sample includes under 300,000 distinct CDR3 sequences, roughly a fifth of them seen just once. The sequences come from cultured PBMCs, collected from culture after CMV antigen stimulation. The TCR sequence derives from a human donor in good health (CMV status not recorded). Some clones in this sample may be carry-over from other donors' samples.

CDR3 residues: CASSLLAGGSWGTDTQYF. The CDR3 DNA is TGTGCCAGCAGTTTACTAGCGGGAGGGAGTTGGGGCACAGATACGCAGTATTTT. The chain is built from TRBV27 and TRBJ2-3, with 12 bases matching TRBD2. V lost 2 bases to trimming and J lost 1 base; unmatched junction nucleotides: 7. This CDR3 spans 18 amino acids. Germline V CDR1 and CDR2: MNHEY, SMNVEV (reference sequence).